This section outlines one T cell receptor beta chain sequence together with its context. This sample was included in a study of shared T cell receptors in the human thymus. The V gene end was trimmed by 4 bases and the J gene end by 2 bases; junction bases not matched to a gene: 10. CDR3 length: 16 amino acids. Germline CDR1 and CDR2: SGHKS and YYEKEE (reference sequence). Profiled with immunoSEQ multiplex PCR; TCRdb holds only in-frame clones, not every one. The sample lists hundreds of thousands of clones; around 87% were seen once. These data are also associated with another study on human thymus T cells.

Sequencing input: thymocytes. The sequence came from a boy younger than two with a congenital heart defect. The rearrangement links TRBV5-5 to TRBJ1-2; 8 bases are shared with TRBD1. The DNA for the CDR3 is TGTGCCAGCAGCCGACCGCTGGACAGGGTAAACTATGGCTACACCTTC. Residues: CASSRPLDRVNYGYTF.